The 23 T cell receptor beta chains below were found in one sample sequenced in a study of T cells in Graves' hyperthyroidism and ophthalmopathy. Amplified regions were TCR beta CDR3 sequences from RNA transcripts. The TCR CDR3 was amplified in a first-round RT-PCR using the HTBI primer set. TCRdb reprocessed the multiplex PCR reads with MiXCR, giving one entry per CDR3 protein. Altogether about 580,000 distinct CDR3 sequences are present, around 42% being singletons, with the ten largest covering about 8%. The sequenced sample was peripheral blood or thyroid tissue (not recorded which). Receptors originate from a woman younger than 35 with Graves' hyperthyroidism.

The chain joins TRBV24-1 to TRBJ1-2, with D unresolved. V lost 4 bases and J 6 bases, leaving 20 bases between the germline ends. The CDR3 is made up of 16 amino acids. Germline V CDR1 and CDR2: KGHDR, SFDVKD. CDR3 loop: CATSENRDTHYNGYTF. In nucleotides, the CDR3 is TGTGCCACCAGTGAAAACCGGGATACACATTACAATGGCTACACCTTC.

The V and J genes are TRBV20-1 and TRBJ2-7, with D unresolved. The germline CDR1 and CDR2 sequences are DFQATT and SNEGSKA (reference sequence). The V end lost 2 bases, the J end lost 7 bases, and 18 bases lay between the germline ends. The CDR3 consists of 14 residues. The CDR3 reads CSARHEFSYNEQYV. The CDR3 DNA sequence: TGCAGTGCTAGACACGAGTTCTCCTACAATGAGCAGTACGTC.

V gene TRBV11-1 combines with J gene TRBJ2-5; D call uncertain. CDR3 length: 13 residues. V was pared by 5 bases and J by 1 base, with 8 bases between. The germline gives CDR1 SGHAT, CDR2 FQDESV (reference sequence). The CDR3 DNA reads as TGTGCCAGCAGCGGACGGGCCCAAGAGACCCAGTACTTC. It encodes CASSGRAQETQYF.

This clonotype was counted at least ten times. This chain uses TRBV6-5 with TRBJ2-5, with D unclear. Trimming left V 0 bases short and J 5 bases short, with 10 bases between. This CDR3 region has 14 residues. Germline CDR1 reads MNHEY; CDR2 reads SVGAGI. Here the CDR3 DNA reads TGTGCCAGCAGTTACTCGGGGTCTCGGGAGACCCAGTACTTC. Amino acids: CASSYSGSRETQYF.

The V gene is TRBV20-1, the J gene TRBJ1-2; tentatively, D is TRBD1 (5 bases). This CDR3 is built from 11 residues. Germline V lookup: CDR1 DFQATT, CDR2 SNEGSKA (reference sequence). Trimming left V 4 bases short and J 8 bases short, with 11 bases between. CDR3: CSAKGARGYTF. CDR3 DNA: TGCAGTGCTAAAGGGGCGCGGGGCTACACCTTC.

This clonotype has ten or more counts. The chain joins TRBV19 to TRBJ1-2, with TRBD1 identical over 7 bases. Germline-derived CDR1 and CDR2 are LNHDA and SQIVND (reference sequence). J was trimmed by 4 bases and V by 5 bases; bases with no gene match: 7. This CDR3 comprises 14 residues. CDR3 DNA: TGTGCCAGTAGTCCCTCAGGGGGAGGCTATGGCTACACCTTC. Residues: CASSPSGGGYGYTF.

At least ten counts were recorded for this clonotype. V gene TRBV20-1 combines with J gene TRBJ2-7, with D perhaps assigned TRBD1 or TRBD2 (5 bases each). CDR1 is DFQATT, CDR2 SNEGSKA, per germline (reference sequence). CDR3 size: 14 residues. Trimming took off 2 bases at V and 5 bases at J, with 16 bases between the two ends. CDR3 bases: TGCAGTGCTAGATGGGGACCGGGGAGCCACGAGCAGTACTTC. Protein product: CSARWGPGSHEQYF.

CDR3 in amino acids: CASSTGLADTEAFF. The CDR3 region has the DNA TGTGCCAGCAGTACGGGACTAGCGGACACTGAAGCTTTCTTT. The rearrangement joins TRBV2 to TRBJ1-1; tentatively, D is TRBD1 (5 bases). V was pared by 5 bases and J by 3 bases, with 13 bases between. Germline CDR1 is SNHLY and CDR2 is FYNNEI. The CDR3 covers 14 residues.

At least ten counts were recorded for this clonotype. The genes are TRBV9 and TRBJ2-5, with 9 bases aligning to TRBD2. This CDR3 contains 15 residues. Germline V gene lookup returns CDR1 SGDLS and CDR2 YYNGEE. J was trimmed by 5 bases and V by 0 bases; bases with no gene match: 5. In DNA form, the CDR3 reads TGTGCCAGCAGCGTAGGTAGCGGGAGAAGGGAGACCCAGTACTTC. Its translation: CASSVGSGRRETQYF.

This clonotype showed up many times. The chain combines TRBV7-2 with TRBJ1-1; no reliable D call. The CDR3 is made up of 14 amino acids. The V end was cut by 3 bases, the J end by 0 bases, with 8 bases between. The germline CDR1 and CDR2 sequences are SGHTA and FQGNSA. The CDR3 coding sequence is TGTGCCAGCAGCTTTTCCAGACTGAACACTGAAGCTTTCTTT. It yields the protein CASSFSRLNTEAFF.

The chain carries TRBV6-2 or TRBV6-3 and TRBJ2-7; D uncertain. Trimming stripped 0 bases from V and 7 bases from J, with 7 bases between. Germline V gene sequence: CDR1 MNHEY, CDR2 SVGEGT. This CDR3 has 12 amino acids. The CDR3 here is CASSYSTLEQYF. In nucleotides, the CDR3 is TGTGCCAGCAGTTACTCGACGTTAGAGCAGTACTTC.

The chain couples TRBV4-3 to TRBJ2-5; 8 positions match TRBD1. Germline CDR1 reads LGHNA; CDR2 reads YSLEER. This CDR3 is 15 amino acids long. The ends lost 3 bases at V and 2 bases at J; junction bases unmatched: 5. The CDR3 loop is CASSHGDRRQETQYF. The CDR3 nucleotides read TGCGCCAGCAGCCATGGGGACAGGCGACAAGAGACCCAGTACTTC.

The chain employs TRBV7-9 and TRBJ2-3; TRBD2 might be the D (5 bases). CDR3 length: 13 amino acids. V was pared by 5 bases and J by 4 bases, with 10 bases between. Germline values: CDR1 SEHNR, CDR2 FQNEAQ (reference sequence). The CDR3 is CASSPTSADTQYF. CDR3 nucleotides: TGTGCCAGCAGCCCCACTAGTGCAGATACGCAGTATTTT. The variable domain in full, completed from reference TRBV7-9 and TRBJ2-3, reads DTGVSQNPRHKITKRGQNVTFRCDPISEHNRLYWYRQTLGQGPEFLTYFQNEAQLEKSRLLSDRFSAERPKGSFSTLEIQRTEQGDSAMYLCASSPTSADTQYFGPGTRLTVL.

There are many counts of this clonotype. This chain links TRBV20-1 with TRBJ1-2; D may be TRBD1 (6 bases). Per the germline V gene, CDR1 is DFQATT and CDR2 is SNEGSKA (reference sequence). The CDR3 has 15 amino acids. Between the trimmed V and J ends, which lost 0 bases and 0 bases, there was a span of 11 bases. The CDR3 DNA sequence: TGCAGTGCTAGAGACGGCAGGGGATCTAACTATGGCTACACCTTC. Protein: CSARDGRGSNYGYTF.

This clonotype was seen only a few times. The chain is built from TRBV7-6 and TRBJ2-7; D is possibly TRBD1 or TRBD2 (6 bases each). There are 16 residues in the CDR3. The germline V gene encodes CDR1 SGHVS and CDR2 FNYEAQ. Trimming left V 6 bases short and J 0 bases short, with 18 bases between. The CDR3 DNA sequence: TGTGCCAGCAGTCCCCCCCCGGGGGCCTTCTCCTACGAGCAGTACTTC. This sequence encodes CASSPPPGAFSYEQYF.

This clonotype was seen once. The rearrangement joins TRBV19 to TRBJ2-5; D gene unclear. V was pared by 5 bases and J by 6 bases, with 16 bases between. The germline gives CDR1 LNHDA, CDR2 SQIVND (reference sequence). The CDR3 contains 14 residues. CDR3 amino acids: CASSPNTASQTQYF. For the CDR3, the DNA is TGTGCCAGTAGTCCGAACACCGCCTCCCAGACCCAGTACTTC.

Of note for this clonotype: This CDR3 is missing its conserved last phenylalanine or tryptophan, likely due to a read error. The DNA is left out, because the CDR3 cannot be placed on it with certainty; the CDR3 is given as TCRdb lists it. The rearrangement joins TRBV19 to TRBJ1-4. The germline CDR1 and CDR2 sequences are LNHDA and SQIVND (reference sequence). The CDR3 region is 10 residues in length, termini included. CDR3 loop: CASSIDREDI.

The chain recombines TRBV30 with TRBJ1-6; D is unresolved. V lost 7 bases to trimming and J lost 9 bases, with 16 bases between them. CDR1 and CDR2 from the germline V gene are GTSNPN and SVGIG (reference sequence). The CDR3 has 13 residues. The DNA of the CDR3 is TGTGCCTTTAGTAGAGAGAGTGGTTCACCCCTCCACTTT. Residues: CAFSRESGSPLHF.

This clonotype has a handful of counts. The J gene is TRBJ2-5, the V gene TRBV3-2. TRBV3-2 is designated a pseudogene. The CDR3 extends over 15 amino acids. The CDR3 sequence: CASSQDWGFQETQYF. The CDR3 coding sequence is TGTGCCAGCAGCCAAGATTGGGGGTTCCAAGAGACCCAGTACTTC.

This clonotype was observed many times. The CDR3 DNA reads as TGCGCCAGCAGCCAAGAAGGAGTTAACTATGGCTACACCTTC. Amino acids: CASSQEGVNYGYTF. The rearrangement uses TRBV4-1 and TRBJ1-2; D ambiguous. Trimming removed 0 bases from V and 1 base from J, with 6 bases in between. The CDR3 totals 14 residues. Germline-derived CDR1 and CDR2 are MGHRA and YSYEKL.

V is TRBV3-1 and J is TRBJ2-2; the D is unclear. The CDR3 is made up of 12 amino acids. V was clipped by 5 bases and J by 9 bases, with 10 bases between them. Germline CDR1 and CDR2: LGHDT and YNNKEL (reference sequence). In nucleotides, the CDR3 is TGTGCCAGCAGCGACGAAGTCAGGGAGCTGTTTTTT. This translates into CASSDEVRELFF.

The rearrangement links TRBV7-3 to TRBJ2-2; 7 nucleotides match TRBD1. The junction had 6 bases not matched to a gene; V was cut back by 5 bases and J by 6 bases. The CDR3 length is 14 residues. The germline CDR1 and CDR2 sequences are SGHTA and FQGTGA. The CDR3 DNA reads as TGTGCCAGCAGCACTGACAGGGCTGCCGGGGAGCTGTTTTTT. Protein: CASSTDRAAGELFF.

Only one count was recorded for this clonotype. Germline and junction disagree at one end, which may indicate a read error. V usage is TRBV2 and J usage is TRBJ2-2; a weak D match, TRBD2 (11 bases). CDR1 is SNHLY and CDR2 is FYNNEI in the germline V gene. This CDR3 comprises 18 residues. Here the CDR3 DNA reads TGTGCCATCAGTGGGGACAGGGGTAGCGGGAGGGTAGGCGGGGAGCTGTTTTTT. It encodes CAISGDRGSGRVGGELFF.